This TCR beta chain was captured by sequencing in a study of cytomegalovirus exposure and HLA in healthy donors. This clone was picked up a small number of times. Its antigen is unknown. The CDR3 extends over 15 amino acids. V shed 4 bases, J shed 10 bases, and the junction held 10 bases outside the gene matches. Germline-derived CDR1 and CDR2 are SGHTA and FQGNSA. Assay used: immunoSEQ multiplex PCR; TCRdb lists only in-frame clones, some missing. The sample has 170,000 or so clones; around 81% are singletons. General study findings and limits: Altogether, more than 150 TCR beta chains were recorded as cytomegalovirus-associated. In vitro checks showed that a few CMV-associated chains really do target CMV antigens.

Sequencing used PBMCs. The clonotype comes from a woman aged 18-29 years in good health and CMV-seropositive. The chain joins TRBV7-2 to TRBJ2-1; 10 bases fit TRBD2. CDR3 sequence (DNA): TGTGCCAGCAGCTCCGGGACTAGCGACGGTAGAGAGCAGTTCTTC. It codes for CASSSGTSDGREQFF. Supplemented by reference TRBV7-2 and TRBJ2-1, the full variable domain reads GAGVSQSPSNKVTEKGKDVELRCDPISGHTALYWYRQSLGQGLEFLIYFQGNSAPDKSGLPSDRFSAERTGGSVSTLTIQRTQQEDSAVYLCASSSGTSDGREQFFGPGTRLTVL.